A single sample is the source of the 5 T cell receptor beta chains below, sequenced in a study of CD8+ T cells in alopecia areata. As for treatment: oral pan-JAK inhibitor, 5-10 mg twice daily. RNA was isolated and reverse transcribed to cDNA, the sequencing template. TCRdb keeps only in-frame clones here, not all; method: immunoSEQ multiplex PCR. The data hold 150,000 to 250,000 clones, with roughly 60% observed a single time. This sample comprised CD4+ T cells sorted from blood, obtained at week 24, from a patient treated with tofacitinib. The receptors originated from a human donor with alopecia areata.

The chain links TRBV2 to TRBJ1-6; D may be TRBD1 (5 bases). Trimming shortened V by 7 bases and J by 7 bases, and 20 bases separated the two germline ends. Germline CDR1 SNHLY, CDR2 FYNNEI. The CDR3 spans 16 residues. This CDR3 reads CASTTGRGERNSPLHF. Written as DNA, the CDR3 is TGTGCCAGCACCACCGGACGAGGGGAAAGGAATTCACCCCTCCACTTT.

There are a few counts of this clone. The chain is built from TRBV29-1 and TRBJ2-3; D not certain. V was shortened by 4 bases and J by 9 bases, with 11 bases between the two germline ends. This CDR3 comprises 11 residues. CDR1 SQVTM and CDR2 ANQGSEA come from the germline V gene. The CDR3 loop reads CSVGASRTQYF. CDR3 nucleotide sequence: TGCAGCGTTGGGGCCAGCCGAACGCAGTATTTT.

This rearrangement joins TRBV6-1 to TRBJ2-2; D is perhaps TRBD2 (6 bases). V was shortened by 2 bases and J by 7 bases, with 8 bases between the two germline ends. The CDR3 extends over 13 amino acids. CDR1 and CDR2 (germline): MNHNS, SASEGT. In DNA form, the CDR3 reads TGTGCCAGCAGTGAACCCGGGGGCGGGGAGCTGTTTTTT. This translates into CASSEPGGGELFF.

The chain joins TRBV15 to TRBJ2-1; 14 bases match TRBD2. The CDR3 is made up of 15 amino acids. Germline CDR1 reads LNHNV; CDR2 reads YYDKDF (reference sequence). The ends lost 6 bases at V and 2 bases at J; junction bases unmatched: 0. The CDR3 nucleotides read TGTGCCACCAGGGGACTAGCGGGAGCCTACAATGAGCAGTTCTTC. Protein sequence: CATRGLAGAYNEQFF.

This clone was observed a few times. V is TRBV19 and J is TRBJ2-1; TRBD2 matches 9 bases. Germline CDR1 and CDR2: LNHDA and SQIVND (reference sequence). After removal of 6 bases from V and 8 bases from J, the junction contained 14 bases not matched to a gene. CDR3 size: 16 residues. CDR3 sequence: CASRERGARGADEQFF. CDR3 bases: TGTGCCAGTAGAGAGCGGGGGGCCCGAGGGGCAGATGAGCAGTTCTTC.